This T cell receptor beta chain was observed in a study of T cells in Graves' hyperthyroidism and ophthalmopathy. It was RNA transcripts that yielded the amplified TCR beta CDR3 regions. Carried out on the TCR CDR3, a first-round RT-PCR used the HTBI primer set. TCRdb analysed the multiplex PCR reads with MiXCR anew, one entry per CDR3 protein. The sample carries approximately 710,000 distinct CDR3 sequences, 15% to 20% recorded once. Disease duration under 2 months; hyperthyroidism patients were aged 18 to 65. Every diagnosis used clinical symptoms, serum thyroxine and TRAb, thyroid ultrasound and orbital computed tomography. Trimming at V came to 3 bases and at J to 3 bases, leaving 6 bases not matched to a gene. The CDR3 is made up of 15 amino acids. Per germline, CDR1 DFQATT and CDR2 SNEGSKA (reference sequence). This clonotype appeared a few times. What it binds is not known. Overall study results and limits: Stable hyperthyroidism was separated from ophthalmopathy by a model based on 13 V-J features.

The gene calls are TRBV20-1 and TRBJ2-7; 12 bases fit TRBD2. Material for sequencing was blood. The TCR comes from a man between 50 and 59 years old with Graves' hyperthyroidism. CDR3 loop: CSASAGLAGLYEQYF. CDR3 coding DNA: TGCAGTGCTAGTGCAGGACTAGCGGGACTCTACGAGCAGTACTTC.